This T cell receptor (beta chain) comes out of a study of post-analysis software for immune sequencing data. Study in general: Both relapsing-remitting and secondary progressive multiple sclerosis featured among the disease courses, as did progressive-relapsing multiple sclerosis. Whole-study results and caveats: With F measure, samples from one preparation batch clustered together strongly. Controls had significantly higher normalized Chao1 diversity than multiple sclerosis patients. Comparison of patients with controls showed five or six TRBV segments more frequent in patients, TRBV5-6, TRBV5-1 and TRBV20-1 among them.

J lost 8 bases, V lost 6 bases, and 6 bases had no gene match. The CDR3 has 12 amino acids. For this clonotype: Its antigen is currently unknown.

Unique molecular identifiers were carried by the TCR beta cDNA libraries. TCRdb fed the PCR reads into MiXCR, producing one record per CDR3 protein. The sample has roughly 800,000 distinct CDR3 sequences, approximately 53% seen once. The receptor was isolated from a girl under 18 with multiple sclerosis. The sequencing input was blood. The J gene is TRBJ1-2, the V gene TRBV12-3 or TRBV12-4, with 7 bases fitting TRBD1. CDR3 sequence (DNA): TGTGCCAGCAGCATGACAGGGCGCGGCTACACCTTC. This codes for CASSMTGRGYTF.